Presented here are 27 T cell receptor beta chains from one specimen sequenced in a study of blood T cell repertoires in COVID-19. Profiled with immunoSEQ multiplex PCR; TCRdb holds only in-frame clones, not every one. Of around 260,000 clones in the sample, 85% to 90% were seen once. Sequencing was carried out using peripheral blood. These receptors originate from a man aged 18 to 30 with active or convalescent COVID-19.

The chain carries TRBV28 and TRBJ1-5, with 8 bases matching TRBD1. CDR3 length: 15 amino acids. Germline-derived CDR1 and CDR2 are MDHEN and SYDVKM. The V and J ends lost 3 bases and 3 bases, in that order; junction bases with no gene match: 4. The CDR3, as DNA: TGTGCCAGCAGTTTTGGGGACAGGCCCAATCAGCCCCAGCATTTT. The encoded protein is CASSFGDRPNQPQHF.

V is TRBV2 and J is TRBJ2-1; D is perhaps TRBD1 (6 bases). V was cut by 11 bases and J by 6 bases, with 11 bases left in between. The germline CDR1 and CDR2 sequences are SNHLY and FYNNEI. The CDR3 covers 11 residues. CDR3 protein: CAGRQANEQFF. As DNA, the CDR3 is TGTGCCGGCCGACAGGCCAATGAGCAGTTCTTC.

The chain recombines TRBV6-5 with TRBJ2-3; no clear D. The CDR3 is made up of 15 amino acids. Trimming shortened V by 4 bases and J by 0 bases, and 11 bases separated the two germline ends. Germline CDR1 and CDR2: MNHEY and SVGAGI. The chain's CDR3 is CASSFGWRSTDTQYF. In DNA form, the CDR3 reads TGTGCCAGCAGTTTCGGTTGGCGGAGCACAGATACGCAGTATTTT.

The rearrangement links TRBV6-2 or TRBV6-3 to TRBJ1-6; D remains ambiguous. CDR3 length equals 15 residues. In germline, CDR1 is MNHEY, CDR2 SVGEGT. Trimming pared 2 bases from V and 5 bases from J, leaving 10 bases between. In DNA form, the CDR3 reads TGTGCCAGCAGTTACCGGGAATTCGATAATTCACCCCTCCACTTT. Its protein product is CASSYREFDNSPLHF.

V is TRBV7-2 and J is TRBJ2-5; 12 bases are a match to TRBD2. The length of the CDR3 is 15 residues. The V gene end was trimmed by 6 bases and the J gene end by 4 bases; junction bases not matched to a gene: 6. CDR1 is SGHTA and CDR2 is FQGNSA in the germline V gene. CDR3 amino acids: CASSRLAGVAETQYF. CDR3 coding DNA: TGTGCCAGCAGTAGACTAGCGGGAGTAGCAGAGACCCAGTACTTC. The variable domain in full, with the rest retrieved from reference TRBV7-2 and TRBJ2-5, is GAGVSQSPSNKVTEKGKDVELRCDPISGHTALYWYRQSLGQGLEFLIYFQGNSAPDKSGLPSDRFSAERTGGSVSTLTIQRTQQEDSAVYLCASSRLAGVAETQYFGPGTRLLVL.

CDR3 in amino acids: CASSPTQGNTEAFF. The CDR3 DNA follows: TGTGCCAGCAGCCCGACACAGGGGAACACTGAAGCTTTCTTT. The J gene is TRBJ1-1, the V gene TRBV11-2, with D possibly being TRBD1 (6 bases). This CDR3 has 14 residues. Germline CDR1 and CDR2: SGHAT and FQNNGV. Trimming pared 5 bases from V and 1 base from J, leaving 11 bases between.

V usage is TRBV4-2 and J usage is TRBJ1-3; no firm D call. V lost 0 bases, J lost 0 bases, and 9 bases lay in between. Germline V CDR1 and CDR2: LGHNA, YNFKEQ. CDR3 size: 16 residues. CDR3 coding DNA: TGTGCCAGCAGCCAAGACCTAGCAGGCTCTGGAAACACCATATATTTT. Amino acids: CASSQDLAGSGNTIYF.

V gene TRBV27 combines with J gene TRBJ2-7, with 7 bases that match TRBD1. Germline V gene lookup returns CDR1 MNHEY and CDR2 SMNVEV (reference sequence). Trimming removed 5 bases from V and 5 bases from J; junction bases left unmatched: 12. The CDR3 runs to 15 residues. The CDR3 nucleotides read TGTGCCAGCAGTGGCCAATTTGGGACAGTAGACGAGCAGTACTTC. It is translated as CASSGQFGTVDEQYF.

CDR3 in amino acids: CASTDSSYNSPLHF. The DNA for the CDR3 is TGTGCCAGCACGGACAGCTCCTATAATTCACCCCTCCACTTT. The chain has TRBV6-5 and TRBJ1-6; D may be TRBD1 (6 bases). Per germline, CDR1 MNHEY and CDR2 SVGAGI. This CDR3 contains 14 residues. V was trimmed by 7 bases and J by 0 bases, leaving 7 bases between them.

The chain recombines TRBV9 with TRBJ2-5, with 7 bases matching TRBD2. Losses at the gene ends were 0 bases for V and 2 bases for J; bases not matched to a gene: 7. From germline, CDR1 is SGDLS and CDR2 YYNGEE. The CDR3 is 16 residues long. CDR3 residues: CASSVASGFLQETQYF. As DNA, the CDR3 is TGTGCCAGCAGCGTAGCTAGCGGATTTCTTCAAGAGACCCAGTACTTC.

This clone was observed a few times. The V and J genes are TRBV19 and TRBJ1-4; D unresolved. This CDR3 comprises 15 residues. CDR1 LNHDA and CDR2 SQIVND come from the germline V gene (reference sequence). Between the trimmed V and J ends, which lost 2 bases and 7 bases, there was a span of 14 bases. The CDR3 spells CASSIMGRNSEKLFF. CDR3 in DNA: TGTGCCAGTAGTATAATGGGTCGAAACAGTGAAAAACTGTTTTTT.

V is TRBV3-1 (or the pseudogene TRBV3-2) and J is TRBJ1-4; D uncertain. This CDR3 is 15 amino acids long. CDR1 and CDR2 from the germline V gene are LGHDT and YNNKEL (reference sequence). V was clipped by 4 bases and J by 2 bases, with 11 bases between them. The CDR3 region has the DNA TGTGCCAGCAGCCTCCAGACCGGGACTAATGAAAAACTGTTTTTT. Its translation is CASSLQTGTNEKLFF.

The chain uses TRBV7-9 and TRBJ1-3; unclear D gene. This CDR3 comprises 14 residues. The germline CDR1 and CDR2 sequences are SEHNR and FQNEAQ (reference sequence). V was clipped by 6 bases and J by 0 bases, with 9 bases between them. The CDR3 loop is CASSPANSGNTIYF. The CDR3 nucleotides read TGTGCCAGCAGTCCCGCGAACTCTGGAAACACCATATATTTT.

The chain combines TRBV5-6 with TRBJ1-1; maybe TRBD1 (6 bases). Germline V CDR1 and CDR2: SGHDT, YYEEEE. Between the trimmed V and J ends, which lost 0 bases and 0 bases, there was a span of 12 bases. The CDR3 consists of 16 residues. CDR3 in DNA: TGTGCCAGCAGCTTGGGGCAGGGGATATTGAACACTGAAGCTTTCTTT. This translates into CASSLGQGILNTEAFF. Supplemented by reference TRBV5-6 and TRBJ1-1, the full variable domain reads DAGVTQSPTHLIKTRGQQVTLRCSPKSGHDTVSWYQQALGQGPQFIFQYYEEEERQRGNFPDRFSGHQFPNYSSELNVNALLLGDSALYLCASSLGQGILNTEAFFGQGTRLTVV.

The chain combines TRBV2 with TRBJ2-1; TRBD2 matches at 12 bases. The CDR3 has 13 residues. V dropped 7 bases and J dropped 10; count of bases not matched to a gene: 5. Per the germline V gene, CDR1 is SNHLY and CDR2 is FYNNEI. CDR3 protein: CASTPSGGVEQFF. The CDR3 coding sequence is TGTGCCAGCACCCCTAGCGGGGGGGTGGAGCAGTTCTTC.

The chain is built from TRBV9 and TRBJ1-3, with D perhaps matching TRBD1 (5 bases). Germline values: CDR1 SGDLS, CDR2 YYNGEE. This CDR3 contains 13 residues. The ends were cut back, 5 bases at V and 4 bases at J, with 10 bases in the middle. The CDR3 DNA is TGTGCCAGCAGAGGGGATATCGGAAACACCATATATTTT. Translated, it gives CASRGDIGNTIYF.

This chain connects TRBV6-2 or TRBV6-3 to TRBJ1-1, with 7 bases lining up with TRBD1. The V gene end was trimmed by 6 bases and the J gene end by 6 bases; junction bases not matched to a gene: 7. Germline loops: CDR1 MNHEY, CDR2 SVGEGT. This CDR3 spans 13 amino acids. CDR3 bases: TGTGCCAGCAGCCTTACTCAGGGGGCTGAAGCTTTCTTT. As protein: CASSLTQGAEAFF.

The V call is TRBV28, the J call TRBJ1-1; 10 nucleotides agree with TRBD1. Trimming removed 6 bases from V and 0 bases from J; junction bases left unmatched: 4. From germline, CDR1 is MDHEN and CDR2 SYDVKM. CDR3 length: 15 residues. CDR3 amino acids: CASSRTGGMNTEAFF. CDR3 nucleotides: TGTGCCAGCAGCCGGACAGGGGGTATGAACACTGAAGCTTTCTTT.

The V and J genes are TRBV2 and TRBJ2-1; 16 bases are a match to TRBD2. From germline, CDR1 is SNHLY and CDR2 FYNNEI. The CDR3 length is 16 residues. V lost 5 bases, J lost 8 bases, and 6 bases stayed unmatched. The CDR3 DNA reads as TGTGCCAGCAGTTCGGGACTAGCGGGGGGGCGTCATGAGCAGTTCTTC. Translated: CASSSGLAGGRHEQFF.

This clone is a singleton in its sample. The DNA of the CDR3 is TGTGCCAGTCGTTGGGGGCTCGAAGCTTTCTTT. Its translation: CASRWGLEAFF. The chain employs TRBV19 and TRBJ1-1; tentative D call: TRBD1 (6 bases). The CDR3 length is 11 residues. V was cut by 8 bases and J by 8 bases, with 12 bases left in between. Germline-derived CDR1 and CDR2 are LNHDA and SQIVND (reference sequence).

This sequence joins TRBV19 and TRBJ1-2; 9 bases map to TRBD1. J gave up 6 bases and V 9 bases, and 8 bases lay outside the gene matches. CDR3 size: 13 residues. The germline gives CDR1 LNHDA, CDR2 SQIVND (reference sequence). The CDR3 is CASRVGQGNGYTF. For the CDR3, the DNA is TGTGCCAGCCGGGTCGGACAGGGGAATGGCTACACCTTC.

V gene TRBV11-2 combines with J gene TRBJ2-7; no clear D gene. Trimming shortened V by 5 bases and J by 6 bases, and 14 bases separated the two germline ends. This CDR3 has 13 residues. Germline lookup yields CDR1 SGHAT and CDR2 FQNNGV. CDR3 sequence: CASSAVSTSEQYF. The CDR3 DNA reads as TGTGCCAGCAGCGCAGTCTCCACGTCCGAGCAGTACTTC. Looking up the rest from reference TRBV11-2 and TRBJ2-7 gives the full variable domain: EAGVAQSPRYKIIEKRQSVAFWCNPISGHATLYWYQQILGQGPKLLIQFQNNGVVDDSQLPKDRFSAERLKGVDSTLKIQPAKLEDSAVYLCASSAVSTSEQYFGPGTRLTVT.

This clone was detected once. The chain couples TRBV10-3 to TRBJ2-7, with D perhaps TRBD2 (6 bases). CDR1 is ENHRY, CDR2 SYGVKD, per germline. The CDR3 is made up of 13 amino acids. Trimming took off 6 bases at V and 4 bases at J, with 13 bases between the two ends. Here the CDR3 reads CAISDGREYEQYF. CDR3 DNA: TGTGCCATCAGCGACGGGAGAGAGTACGAGCAGTACTTC.

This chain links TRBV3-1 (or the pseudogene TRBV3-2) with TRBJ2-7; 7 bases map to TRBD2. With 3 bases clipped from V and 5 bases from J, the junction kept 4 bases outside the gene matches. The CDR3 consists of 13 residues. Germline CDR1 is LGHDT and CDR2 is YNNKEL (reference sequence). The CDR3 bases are TGTGCCAGCAGCCAGAGCGGGATCAACGAGCAGTACTTC. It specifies CASSQSGINEQYF.

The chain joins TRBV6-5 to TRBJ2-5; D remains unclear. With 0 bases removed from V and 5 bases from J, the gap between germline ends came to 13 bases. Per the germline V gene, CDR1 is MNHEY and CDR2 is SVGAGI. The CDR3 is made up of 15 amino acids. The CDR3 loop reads CASSYSPSRVETQYF. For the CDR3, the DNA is TGTGCCAGCAGTTACTCTCCTAGTCGGGTCGAGACCCAGTACTTC.

The CDR3 sequence is CASRATLSNTEAFF. Written as DNA, the CDR3 is TGCGCCAGCAGGGCGACATTGTCTAACACTGAAGCTTTCTTT. V is TRBV10-2 and J is TRBJ1-1; D gene unclear. The V and J ends lost 6 bases and 2 bases respectively, with 13 bases between them. Germline V gene sequence: CDR1 WSHSY, CDR2 SAAADI. The CDR3 spans 14 residues.

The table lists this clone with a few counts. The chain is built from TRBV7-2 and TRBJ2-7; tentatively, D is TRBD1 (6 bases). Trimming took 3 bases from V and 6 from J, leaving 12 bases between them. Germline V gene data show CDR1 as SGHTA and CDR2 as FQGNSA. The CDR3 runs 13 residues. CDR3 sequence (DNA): TGTGCCAGCAGCTTTAACAGGGACCGCGAGCAGTACTTC. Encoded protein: CASSFNRDREQYF.